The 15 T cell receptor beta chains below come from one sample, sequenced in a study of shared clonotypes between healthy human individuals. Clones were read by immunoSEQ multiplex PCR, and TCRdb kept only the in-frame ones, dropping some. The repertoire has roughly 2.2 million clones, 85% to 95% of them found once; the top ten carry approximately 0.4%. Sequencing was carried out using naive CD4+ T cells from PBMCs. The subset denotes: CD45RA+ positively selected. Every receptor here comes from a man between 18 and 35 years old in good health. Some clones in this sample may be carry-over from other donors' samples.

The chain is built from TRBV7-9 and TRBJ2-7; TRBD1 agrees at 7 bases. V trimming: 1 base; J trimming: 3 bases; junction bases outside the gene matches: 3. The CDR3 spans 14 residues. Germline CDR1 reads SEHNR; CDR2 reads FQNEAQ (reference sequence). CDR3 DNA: TGTGCCAGCAGCTTAGGTGGGACAGACTACGAGCAGTACTTC. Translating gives CASSLGGTDYEQYF. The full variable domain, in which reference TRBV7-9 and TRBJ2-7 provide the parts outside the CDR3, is DTGVSQNPRHKITKRGQNVTFRCDPISEHNRLYWYRQTLGQGPEFLTYFQNEAQLEKSRLLSDRFSAERPKGSFSTLEIQRTEQGDSAMYLCASSLGGTDYEQYFGPGTRLTVT.

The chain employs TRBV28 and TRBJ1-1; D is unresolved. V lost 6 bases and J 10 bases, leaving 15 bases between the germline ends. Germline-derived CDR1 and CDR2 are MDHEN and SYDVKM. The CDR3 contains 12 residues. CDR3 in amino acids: CASSTGPAVAFF. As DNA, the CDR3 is TGTGCCAGCAGCACGGGCCCAGCTGTAGCTTTCTTT.

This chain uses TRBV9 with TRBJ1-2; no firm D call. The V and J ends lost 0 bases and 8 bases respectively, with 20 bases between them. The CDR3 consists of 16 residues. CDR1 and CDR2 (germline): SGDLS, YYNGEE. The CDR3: CASSVVETIPPGGYTF. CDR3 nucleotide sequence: TGTGCCAGCAGCGTAGTAGAGACAATTCCTCCTGGCGGCTACACCTTC. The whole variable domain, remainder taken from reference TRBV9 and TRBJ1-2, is DSGVTQTPKHLITATGQRVTLRCSPRSGDLSVYWYQQSLDQGLQFLIQYYNGEERAKGNILERFSAQQFPDLHSELNLSSLELGDSALYFCASSVVETIPPGGYTFGSGTRLTVV.

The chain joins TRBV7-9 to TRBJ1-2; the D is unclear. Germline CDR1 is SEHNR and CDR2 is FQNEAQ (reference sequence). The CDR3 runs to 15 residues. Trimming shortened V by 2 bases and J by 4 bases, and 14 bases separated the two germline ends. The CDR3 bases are TGTGCCAGCAGCTTATGGCCGACGAAGGGCTATGGCTACACCTTC. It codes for CASSLWPTKGYGYTF.

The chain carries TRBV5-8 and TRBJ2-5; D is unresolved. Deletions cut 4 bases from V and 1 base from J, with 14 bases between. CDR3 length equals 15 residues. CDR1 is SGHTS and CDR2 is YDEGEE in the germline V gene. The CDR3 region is CASSHLRDGQETQYF. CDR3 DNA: TGTGCCAGCAGCCACCTCCGCGACGGCCAAGAGACCCAGTACTTC.

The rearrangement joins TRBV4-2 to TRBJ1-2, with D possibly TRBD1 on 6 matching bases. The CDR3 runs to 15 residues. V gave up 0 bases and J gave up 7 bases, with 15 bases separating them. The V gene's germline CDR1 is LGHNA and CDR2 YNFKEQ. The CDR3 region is CASSQERHREGGYTF. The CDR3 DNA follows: TGTGCCAGCAGCCAAGAAAGACACAGGGAAGGTGGCTACACCTTC.

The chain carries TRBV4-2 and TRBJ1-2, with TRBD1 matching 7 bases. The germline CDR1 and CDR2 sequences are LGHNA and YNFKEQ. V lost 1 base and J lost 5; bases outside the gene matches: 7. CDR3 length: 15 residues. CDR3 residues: CASSQVDRVGYGYTF. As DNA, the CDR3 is TGTGCCAGCAGCCAAGTCGACAGGGTGGGGTATGGCTACACCTTC.

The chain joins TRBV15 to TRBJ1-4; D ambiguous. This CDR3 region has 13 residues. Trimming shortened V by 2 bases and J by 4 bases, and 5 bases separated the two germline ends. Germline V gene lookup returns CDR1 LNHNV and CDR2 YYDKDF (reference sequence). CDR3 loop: CATSRQLNEKLFF. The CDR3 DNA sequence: TGTGCCACCAGCAGACAGCTTAATGAAAAACTGTTTTTT.

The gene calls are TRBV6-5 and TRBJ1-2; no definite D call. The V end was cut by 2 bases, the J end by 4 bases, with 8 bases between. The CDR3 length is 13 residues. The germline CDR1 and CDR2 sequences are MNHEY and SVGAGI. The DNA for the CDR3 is TGTGCCAGCAGTTACCCGGGAAGCTATGGCTACACCTTC. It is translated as CASSYPGSYGYTF.

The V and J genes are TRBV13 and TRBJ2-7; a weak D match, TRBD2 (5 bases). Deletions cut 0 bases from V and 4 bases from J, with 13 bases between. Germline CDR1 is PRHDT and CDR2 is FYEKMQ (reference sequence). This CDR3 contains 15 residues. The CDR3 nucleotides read TGTGCCAGCAGCTTAGGCGGGGAGAAGCTTTACGAGCAGTACTTC. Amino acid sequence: CASSLGGEKLYEQYF.

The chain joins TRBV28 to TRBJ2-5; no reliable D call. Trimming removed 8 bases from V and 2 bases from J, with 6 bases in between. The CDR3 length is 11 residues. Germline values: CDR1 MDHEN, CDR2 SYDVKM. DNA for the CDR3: TGTGCCAGCGTTCAGCAAGAGACCCAGTACTTC. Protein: CASVQQETQYF.

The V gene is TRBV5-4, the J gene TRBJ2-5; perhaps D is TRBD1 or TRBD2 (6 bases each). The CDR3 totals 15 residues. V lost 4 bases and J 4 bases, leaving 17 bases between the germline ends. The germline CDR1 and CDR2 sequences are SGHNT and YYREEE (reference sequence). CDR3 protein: CASSKGGRDLETQYF. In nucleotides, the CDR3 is TGTGCCAGCAGCAAGGGGGGACGAGACCTAGAGACCCAGTACTTC.

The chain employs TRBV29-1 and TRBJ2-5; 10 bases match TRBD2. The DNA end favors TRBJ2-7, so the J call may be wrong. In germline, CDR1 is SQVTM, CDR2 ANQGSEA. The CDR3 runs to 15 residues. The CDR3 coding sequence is TGCAGCGCTGGACTAGCGGATTTCTACTCCTACGAGCAGTACTTC. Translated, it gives CSAGLADFYSYEQYF.

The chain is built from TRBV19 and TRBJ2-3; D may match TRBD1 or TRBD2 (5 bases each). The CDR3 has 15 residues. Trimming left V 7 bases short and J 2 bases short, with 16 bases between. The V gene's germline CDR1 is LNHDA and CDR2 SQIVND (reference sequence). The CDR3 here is CASTPKGRVTDTQYF. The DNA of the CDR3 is TGTGCCAGTACCCCTAAGGGGCGGGTCACAGATACGCAGTATTTT.

The CDR3 is CASSPRTSGRADGELFF. CDR3 nucleotides: TGTGCCAGCAGTCCACGGACTAGCGGGAGGGCGGACGGGGAGCTGTTTTTT. The V gene is TRBV27, the J gene TRBJ2-2; 15 positions match TRBD2. J was trimmed by 7 bases and V by 5 bases; bases with no gene match: 8. Per the germline V gene, CDR1 is MNHEY and CDR2 is SMNVEV (reference sequence). The CDR3 length is 17 residues.